These T cell receptor beta chains were read from a single sample in a study of shared clonotypes between healthy human individuals. Generated by immunoSEQ multiplex PCR, the TCRdb table keeps only in-frame clones and is missing some. The table lists millions of clones, about 92% of them singletons. The material sequenced was naive CD4+ T cells from PBMCs. All receptors derive from a man younger than 30 in good health. Some clones in this sample may be carry-over from other donors' samples. CDR3s include the opening cysteine and the closing phenylalanine or tryptophan. The order of the fields is clone size, V gene, D gene, J gene, CDR3 DNA, CDR3 protein. The D gene is left open where the match is weak. A row's size may be missing; if present it is once, few, many or a size class.

clone size: few
V gene: TRBV4-2
D gene: NA
J gene: TRBJ2-3
CDR3 DNA: TGTGCCAGCAGCCAAGCAGATACGCAGTATTTT
CDR3 protein: CASSQADTQYF

clone size: NA
V gene: TRBV4-1
D gene: NA
J gene: TRBJ1-3
CDR3 DNA: TGCGCCAGCAGCCAAGAGCAGAGACAAACTGGAAACACCATATATTTT
CDR3 protein: CASSQEQRQTGNTIYF

clone size: once
V gene: TRBV28
D gene: TRBD1
J gene: TRBJ2-1
CDR3 DNA: TGTGCCAGCAGTGACAAATACAGGGGCGTGGGGTTCTTC
CDR3 protein: CASSDKYRGVGFF

clone size: NA
V gene: TRBV28
D gene: TRBD2
J gene: TRBJ2-7
CDR3 DNA: TGTGCCAGCAGCGCCCCCGGGACTAAGACCTACGAGCAGTACTTC
CDR3 protein: CASSAPGTKTYEQYF

clone size: NA
V gene: TRBV6-5
D gene: NA
J gene: TRBJ1-1
CDR3 DNA: TGTGCCAGCAGTTACTCTGGTTCGTCCCCCAGGGAAAAAGCTTTCTTT
CDR3 protein: CASSYSGSSPREKAFF

clone size: once
V gene: TRBV6-5
D gene: NA
J gene: TRBJ2-7
CDR3 DNA: TGTGCCAGCAGTTACTCAACCGGGGCCTCCTACGAGCAGTACTTC
CDR3 protein: CASSYSTGASYEQYF

clone size: NA
V gene: TRBV11-2
D gene: NA
J gene: TRBJ2-7
CDR3 DNA: TGTGCCAGCAGCCCACAGAGGGCAGGGGCCTACGAGCAGTACTTC
CDR3 protein: CASSPQRAGAYEQYF

clone size: NA
V gene: TRBV6-1
D gene: NA
J gene: TRBJ2-1
CDR3 DNA: TGTGCCAGCAGTGAAGGGACGGGTGAGCAGTTCTTC
CDR3 protein: CASSEGTGEQFF

clone size: NA
V gene: TRBV5-1
D gene: NA
J gene: TRBJ2-7
CDR3 DNA: TGCGCCAGCACGGGCAAGGGGTTCTACGAGCAGTACTTC
CDR3 protein: CASTGKGFYEQYF

clone size: NA
V gene: TRBV6-5
D gene: NA
J gene: TRBJ2-1
CDR3 DNA: TGTGCCAGCAGTTACTCGGGGCCGAGCTCCTACAATGAGCAGTTCTTC
CDR3 protein: CASSYSGPSSYNEQFF

clone size: NA
V gene: TRBV25-1
D gene: NA
J gene: TRBJ2-7
CDR3 DNA: TGTGCCAGCACCCCCTCGTGGGGCAGCTCCTACGAGCAGTACTTC
CDR3 protein: CASTPSWGSSYEQYF

clone size: NA
V gene: TRBV2
D gene: TRBD1
J gene: TRBJ2-3
CDR3 DNA: TGTGCCAGCCAGGGGGAATCAGATACGCAGTATTTT
CDR3 protein: CASQGESDTQYF

clone size: NA
V gene: TRBV19
D gene: NA
J gene: TRBJ1-1
CDR3 DNA: TGTGCCAGTAGTATTCCCCTAAATCGGGCTTTCTTT
CDR3 protein: CASSIPLNRAFF

clone size: NA
V gene: TRBV7-2
D gene: NA
J gene: TRBJ2-3
CDR3 DNA: TGTGCCAGCAGGCCCCTCCCAACTAGCACAGATACGCAGTATTTT
CDR3 protein: CASRPLPTSTDTQYF

clone size: NA
V gene: TRBV29-1
D gene: NA
J gene: TRBJ2-7
CDR3 DNA: TGCAGCGGCGGCAATGGGGCCTACGAGCAGTACTTC
CDR3 protein: CSGGNGAYEQYF

clone size: NA
V gene: TRBV2
D gene: NA
J gene: TRBJ1-5
CDR3 DNA: TGTGCCAGCAGTGTGGAGGACCTCGGGTTTCAGCCCCAGCATTTT
CDR3 protein: CASSVEDLGFQPQHF

clone size: NA
V gene: TRBV28
D gene: TRBD2
J gene: TRBJ2-7
CDR3 DNA: TGTGCCAGCAGCCGAGCTAGCGGGAGTACAATCTACGAGCAGTACTTC
CDR3 protein: CASSRASGSTIYEQYF

clone size: NA
V gene: TRBV11-2
D gene: TRBD2
J gene: TRBJ2-7
CDR3 DNA: TGTGCCAGCAGCTCATCACTAGCGAACGAGCAGTACTTC
CDR3 protein: CASSSSLANEQYF

clone size: NA
V gene: TRBV5-1
D gene: NA
J gene: TRBJ1-2
CDR3 DNA: TGCGCCAGCAGCTTAGATACAGGGTACCCAAGCTATGGCTACACCTTC
CDR3 protein: CASSLDTGYPSYGYTF

clone size: once
V gene: TRBV15
D gene: NA
J gene: TRBJ2-7
CDR3 DNA: TGTGCCACCAGCAGAGATCGGCAGGGAAATTACGAGCAGTACTTC
CDR3 protein: CATSRDRQGNYEQYF

clone size: NA
V gene: TRBV2
D gene: NA
J gene: TRBJ1-5
CDR3 DNA: TGTGCCAGCAGTGAAAGCAGTACCGTTCAGCCCCAGCATTTT
CDR3 protein: CASSESSTVQPQHF

clone size: NA
V gene: TRBV7-9
D gene: NA
J gene: TRBJ1-2
CDR3 DNA: TGTGCCAGCAGCTTAGTGTCGCTAACGGGCTACACCTTC
CDR3 protein: CASSLVSLTGYTF

clone size: NA
V gene: TRBV7-9
D gene: NA
J gene: TRBJ1-1
CDR3 DNA: TGTGCCAGCAGCCGCGATAACACTGAAGCTTTCTTT
CDR3 protein: CASSRDNTEAFF

clone size: NA
V gene: TRBV5-1
D gene: NA
J gene: TRBJ1-5
CDR3 DNA: TGCGCCAGCAGCTTGCGGGGGGGCGCGGATCAGCCCCAGCATTTT
CDR3 protein: CASSLRGGADQPQHF

clone size: NA
V gene: TRBV7-3
D gene: NA
J gene: TRBJ2-1
CDR3 DNA: TGTGCCAGCAGCTTAATCGGCGGGGGCCCCTACAATGAGCAGTTCTTC
CDR3 protein: CASSLIGGGPYNEQFF

clone size: NA
V gene: TRBV7-3
D gene: NA
J gene: TRBJ2-1
CDR3 DNA: TGTGCCAGCAGCTACCGGGACGCAGCCTACAATGAGCAGTTCTTC
CDR3 protein: CASSYRDAAYNEQFF

clone size: NA
V gene: TRBV2
D gene: TRBD1
J gene: TRBJ1-2
CDR3 DNA: TGTGCCAGCACTGACAGGGCAGGAGGCTATGGCTACACCTTC
CDR3 protein: CASTDRAGGYGYTF

clone size: once
V gene: TRBV28
D gene: NA
J gene: TRBJ1-5
CDR3 DNA: TGTGCCAGCGGCCGGGAACGGGAAAATCAGCCCCAGCATTTT
CDR3 protein: CASGRERENQPQHF

clone size: NA
V gene: TRBV28
D gene: NA
J gene: TRBJ1-1
CDR3 DNA: TGTGCCAGCAGTTTATCGGGGAGGGGGGCCACTGAAGCTTTCTTT
CDR3 protein: CASSLSGRGATEAFF

clone size: NA
V gene: TRBV7-9
D gene: NA
J gene: TRBJ1-5
CDR3 DNA: TGTGCCAGCAGCTTAGGTAGGGGTCAGCCCCAGCATTTT
CDR3 protein: CASSLGRGQPQHF

clone size: few
V gene: TRBV9
D gene: NA
J gene: TRBJ1-1
CDR3 DNA: TGTGCCAGCAGCCGACAGGCCTCGAACACTGAAGCTTTCTTT
CDR3 protein: CASSRQASNTEAFF

clone size: NA
V gene: TRBV10-1
D gene: NA
J gene: TRBJ2-7
CDR3 DNA: TGCGCCGGACGTTTGAGTGGTGACGCCTCGCTTTCCTACGAGCAGTACTTC
CDR3 protein: CAGRLSGDASLSYEQYF

clone size: NA
V gene: TRBV11-3
D gene: TRBD2
J gene: TRBJ2-1
CDR3 DNA: TGTGCCAGCAGCTTGGGGACTAGCTCGGGCAATGAGCAGTTCTTC
CDR3 protein: CASSLGTSSGNEQFF

clone size: NA
V gene: TRBV5-4
D gene: NA
J gene: TRBJ1-3
CDR3 DNA: TGTGCCAGCAGTATAGGGACATCCTTTAAGTCTGGAAACACCATATATTTT
CDR3 protein: CASSIGTSFKSGNTIYF

clone size: NA
V gene: TRBV28
D gene: TRBD1
J gene: TRBJ2-7
CDR3 DNA: TGTGCCAGCAGTGTCCCGGGACAGGGATCGTACGAGCAGTACTTC
CDR3 protein: CASSVPGQGSYEQYF

clone size: NA
V gene: TRBV18
D gene: NA
J gene: TRBJ2-3
CDR3 DNA: TGTGCCAGCTCACCACCGCCTAGCCACACAGATACGCAGTATTTT
CDR3 protein: CASSPPPSHTDTQYF

clone size: NA
V gene: TRBV5-6
D gene: NA
J gene: TRBJ2-7
CDR3 DNA: TGTGCCAGCAGCTTGGCGGGGACAATATCCTACGAGCAGTACTTC
CDR3 protein: CASSLAGTISYEQYF

clone size: NA
V gene: TRBV10-3
D gene: NA
J gene: TRBJ1-1
CDR3 DNA: TGTGCCATCAGTGAGTCACGGGGGGAAGCGGACACTGAAGCTTTCTTT
CDR3 protein: CAISESRGEADTEAFF

clone size: NA
V gene: TRBV9
D gene: TRBD2
J gene: TRBJ2-2
CDR3 DNA: TGTGCCAGCAGCGTCCTTCCAGCGGGAGCGAACACCGGGGAGCTGTTTTTT
CDR3 protein: CASSVLPAGANTGELFF

clone size: once
V gene: TRBV5-1
D gene: TRBD2
J gene: TRBJ2-2
CDR3 DNA: TGCGCCACCCAAGGGACTATCAACACCGGGGAGCTGTTTTTT
CDR3 protein: CATQGTINTGELFF

clone size: NA
V gene: TRBV28
D gene: TRBD2
J gene: TRBJ2-1
CDR3 DNA: TGTGCCAGCACCAGTTCCGGACTAGTGGGGTACAATGAGCAGTTCTTC
CDR3 protein: CASTSSGLVGYNEQFF

clone size: NA
V gene: TRBV27
D gene: NA
J gene: TRBJ2-7
CDR3 DNA: TGTGCCAGCAGTTTGGGGGGGGCGATCCACGAGCAGTACTTC
CDR3 protein: CASSLGGAIHEQYF

clone size: NA
V gene: TRBV7-2
D gene: NA
J gene: TRBJ2-1
CDR3 DNA: TGTGCCAGCAGCCCCCCTCCGGGGGCCTACAATGAGCAGTTCTTC
CDR3 protein: CASSPPPGAYNEQFF

clone size: NA
V gene: TRBV7-2
D gene: NA
J gene: TRBJ2-1
CDR3 DNA: TGTGCCAGCAGCCCCCAACTAGTTGGATCGGAGTTCTTC
CDR3 protein: CASSPQLVGSEFF

clone size: NA
V gene: TRBV9
D gene: NA
J gene: TRBJ2-3
CDR3 DNA: TGTGCCAGCAGCACGGCAGGGGTCATAGATACGCAGTATTTT
CDR3 protein: CASSTAGVIDTQYF

clone size: NA
V gene: TRBV19
D gene: TRBD1
J gene: TRBJ2-5
CDR3 DNA: TGTGCCAGTAGTCCCAGGGGGGAGACCCAGTACTTC
CDR3 protein: CASSPRGETQYF

clone size: NA
V gene: TRBV2
D gene: TRBD1
J gene: TRBJ1-1
CDR3 DNA: TGTGCCAGCAGGCCGGGACAGAGGAACACTGAAGCTTTCTTT
CDR3 protein: CASRPGQRNTEAFF

clone size: NA
V gene: TRBV7-8
D gene: NA
J gene: TRBJ2-7
CDR3 DNA: TGTGCCAGCAGCTTACGAGCGGCAGCCTCGTCCTACGAGCAGTACTTC
CDR3 protein: CASSLRAAASSYEQYF

clone size: NA
V gene: TRBV27
D gene: TRBD1
J gene: TRBJ2-1
CDR3 DNA: TGTGCCAGCAGTTTAAAGGGACAGGGTCCGGATGAGCAGTTCTTC
CDR3 protein: CASSLKGQGPDEQFF